This T cell receptor beta chain was profiled in a study of monozygotic twins with inflammatory bowel disease. General study results and limits: Researchers report that IBD patients shared fewer clonotypes with others than healthy twins, especially amid disease activity.

Germline V gives CDR1 SGHRS, CDR2 YFSETQ. The CDR3 is 14 amino acids. Eight reactions per sample, run separately, yielded cDNA. Template switching introduced UMIs that contain a 6-nucleotide sample barcode. TCRdb re-called the 5' RACE reads, yielding one record per CDR3 amino acid sequence without DNA. The sample data list about 380,000 distinct CDR3 sequences. For this clonotype: Its antigen is not known.

The sequenced sample consisted of blood. The V call is TRBV5-1, the J call TRBJ2-1; TCRdb's D call, TRBD2, is unchecked because there is no DNA. This TCR came from a human donor with ulcerative colitis or Crohn's disease, or a healthy co-twin of an affected twin (not recorded which). The CDR3 reads CASSFRSSGDEQFF.